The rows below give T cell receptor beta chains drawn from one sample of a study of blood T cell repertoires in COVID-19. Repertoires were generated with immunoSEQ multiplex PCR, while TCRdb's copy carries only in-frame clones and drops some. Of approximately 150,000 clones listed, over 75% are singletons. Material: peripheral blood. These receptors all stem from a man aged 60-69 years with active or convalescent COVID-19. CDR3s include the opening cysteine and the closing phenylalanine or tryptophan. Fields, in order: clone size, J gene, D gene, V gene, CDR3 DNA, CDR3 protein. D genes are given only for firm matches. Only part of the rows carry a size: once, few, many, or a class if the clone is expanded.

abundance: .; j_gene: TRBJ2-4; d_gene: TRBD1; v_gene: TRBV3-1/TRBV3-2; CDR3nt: TGTGCCAGCAGCCGTATCGGACAGGGCCTAGCCAAAAACATTCAGTACTTC; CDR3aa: CASSRIGQGLAKNIQYF
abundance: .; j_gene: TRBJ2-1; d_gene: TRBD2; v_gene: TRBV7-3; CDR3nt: TGTGCCAGCAGCTTAAGGTCGGGAGGGCCGAATGAGCAGTTCTTC; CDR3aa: CASSLRSGGPNEQFF
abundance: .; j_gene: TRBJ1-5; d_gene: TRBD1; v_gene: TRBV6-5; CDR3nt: TGTGCCAGCAGCACCGGGGGACAGGGGGGTCAGCCCCAGCATTTT; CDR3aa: CASSTGGQGGQPQHF
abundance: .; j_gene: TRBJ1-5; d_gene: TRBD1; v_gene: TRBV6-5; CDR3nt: TGTGCCAGCAGGGACAGGGGATATAGCAATCAGCCCCAGCATTTT; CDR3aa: CASRDRGYSNQPQHF
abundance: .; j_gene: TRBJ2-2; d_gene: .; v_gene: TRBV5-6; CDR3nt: TGTGCCAGCAGCTTGTCCGGGACATTGAACACCGGGGAGCTGTTTTTT; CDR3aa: CASSLSGTLNTGELFF
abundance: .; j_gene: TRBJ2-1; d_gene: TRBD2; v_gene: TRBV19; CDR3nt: TGTGCCAGTAGAAGGACTAGCGGGAGTTTAAATGAGCAGTTCTTC; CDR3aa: CASRRTSGSLNEQFF
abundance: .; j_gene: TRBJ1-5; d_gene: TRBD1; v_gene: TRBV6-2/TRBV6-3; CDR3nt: TGTGCCAGCAGTCGACAGGGGAGTAATCAGCCCCAGCATTTT; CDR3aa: CASSRQGSNQPQHF
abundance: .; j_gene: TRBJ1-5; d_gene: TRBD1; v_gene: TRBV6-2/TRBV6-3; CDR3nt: TGTGCCAGCAGTTACTTCCGACAGGGCAACAATCAGCCCCAGCATTTT; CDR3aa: CASSYFRQGNNQPQHF
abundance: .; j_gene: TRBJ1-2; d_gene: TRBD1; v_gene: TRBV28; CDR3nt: TGTGCCAGCAGTCCCCCGGACAGGAACGATGGCTACACCTTC; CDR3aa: CASSPPDRNDGYTF
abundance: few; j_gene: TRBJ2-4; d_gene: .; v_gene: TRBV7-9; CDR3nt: TGTGCCAGCAGCCAAATCGGGACCAAAAACATTCAGTACTTC; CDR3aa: CASSQIGTKNIQYF
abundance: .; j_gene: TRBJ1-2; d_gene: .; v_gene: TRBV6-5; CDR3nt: TGTGCCAGCGTACAGGGTGGTCTTGACTATGGCTACACCTTC; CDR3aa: CASVQGGLDYGYTF
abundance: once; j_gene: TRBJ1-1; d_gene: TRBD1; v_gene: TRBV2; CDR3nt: TGTGCCAGCAACCAACAGGGGTACACTGAAGCTTTCTTT; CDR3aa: CASNQQGYTEAFF
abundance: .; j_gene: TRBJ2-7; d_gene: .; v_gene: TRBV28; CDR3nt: TGTGCCAGCAGTTACGGGAGTGGATTCGAGCAGTACTTC; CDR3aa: CASSYGSGFEQYF
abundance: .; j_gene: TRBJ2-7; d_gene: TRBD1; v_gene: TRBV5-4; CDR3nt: TGTGCCAGCAGCTCAAGCGGGACAGGGGGCTACGAGCAGTACTTC; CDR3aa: CASSSSGTGGYEQYF
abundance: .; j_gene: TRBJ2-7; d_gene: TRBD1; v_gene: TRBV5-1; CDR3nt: TGCGCCAGCAGCTTGGGCCACCGGGACAGCGTCTACGAGCAGTACTTC; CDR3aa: CASSLGHRDSVYEQYF
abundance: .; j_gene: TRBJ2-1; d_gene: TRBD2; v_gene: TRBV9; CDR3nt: TGTGCCAGCAGCGTAGGACTAGCGGTGTCCTACAATGAGCAGTTCTTC; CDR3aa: CASSVGLAVSYNEQFF
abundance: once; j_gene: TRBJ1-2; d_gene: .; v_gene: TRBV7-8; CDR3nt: TGTGCCAGCAGCTTACAGGGTGTCGCGGATGGCTACACCTTC; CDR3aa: CASSLQGVADGYTF
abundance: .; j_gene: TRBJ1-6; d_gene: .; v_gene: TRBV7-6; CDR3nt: TGTGCCAGCAGCAGAGGAGGGGCCGAATCACCCCTCCACTTT; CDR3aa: CASSRGGAESPLHF
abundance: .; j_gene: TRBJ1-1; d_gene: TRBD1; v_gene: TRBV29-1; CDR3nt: TGCAGCGTTCTCCGGGACAGGGGGTCTGAAGCTTTCTTT; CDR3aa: CSVLRDRGSEAFF
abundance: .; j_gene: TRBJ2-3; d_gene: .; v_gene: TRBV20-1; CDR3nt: TGCAGTGCTAGTCCTAGCGCAGATACGCAGTATTTT; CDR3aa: CSASPSADTQYF
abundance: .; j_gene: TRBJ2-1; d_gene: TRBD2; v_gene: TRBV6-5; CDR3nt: TGTGCCAGCACCTCCCTGACTAGCGTGAATGAGCAGTTCTTC; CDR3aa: CASTSLTSVNEQFF
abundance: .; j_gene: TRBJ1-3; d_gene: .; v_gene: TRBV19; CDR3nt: TGTGCCAGTAGTATGGGCCTGGGTCGCAGTAACTCTGGAAACACCATATATTTT; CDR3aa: CASSMGLGRSNSGNTIYF